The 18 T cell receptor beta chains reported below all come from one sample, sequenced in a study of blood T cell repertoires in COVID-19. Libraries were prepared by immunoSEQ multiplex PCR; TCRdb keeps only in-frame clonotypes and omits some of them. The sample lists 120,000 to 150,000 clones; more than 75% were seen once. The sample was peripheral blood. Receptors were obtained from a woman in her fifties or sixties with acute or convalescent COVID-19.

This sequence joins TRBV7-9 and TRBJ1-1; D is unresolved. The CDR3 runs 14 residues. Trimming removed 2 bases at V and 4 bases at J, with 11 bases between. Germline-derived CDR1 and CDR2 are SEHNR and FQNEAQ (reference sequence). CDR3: CASSLSVRSTEAFF. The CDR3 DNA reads TGTGCCAGCAGCTTATCCGTTAGGAGCACTGAAGCTTTCTTT.

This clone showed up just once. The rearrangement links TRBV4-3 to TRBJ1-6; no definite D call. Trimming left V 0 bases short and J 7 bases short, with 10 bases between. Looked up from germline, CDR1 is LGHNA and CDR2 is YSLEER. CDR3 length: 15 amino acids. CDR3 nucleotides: TGCGCCAGCAGCCAAGAAAGCTCTGAAAATTCACCCCTCCACTTT. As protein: CASSQESSENSPLHF.

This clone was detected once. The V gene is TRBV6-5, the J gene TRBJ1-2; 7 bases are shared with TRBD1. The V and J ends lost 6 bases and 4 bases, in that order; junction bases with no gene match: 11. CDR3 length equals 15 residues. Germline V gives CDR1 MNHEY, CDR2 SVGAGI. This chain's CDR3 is CASSRRTGNFYGYTF. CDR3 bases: TGTGCCAGCAGCCGTCGGACAGGAAATTTCTATGGCTACACCTTC.

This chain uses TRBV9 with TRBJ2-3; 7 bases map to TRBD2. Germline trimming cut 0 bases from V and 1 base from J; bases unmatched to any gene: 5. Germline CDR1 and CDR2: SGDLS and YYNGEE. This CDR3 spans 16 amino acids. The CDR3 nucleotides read TGTGCCAGCAGCGTAGGGGCGGGGGTTGGCACAGATACGCAGTATTTT. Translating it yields CASSVGAGVGTDTQYF.

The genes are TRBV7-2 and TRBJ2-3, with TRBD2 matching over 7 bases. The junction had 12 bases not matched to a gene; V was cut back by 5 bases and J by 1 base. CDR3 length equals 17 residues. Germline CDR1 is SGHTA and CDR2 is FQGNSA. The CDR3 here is CASSPPWAGVGTDTQYF. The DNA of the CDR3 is TGTGCCAGCAGCCCGCCCTGGGCGGGGGTAGGCACAGATACGCAGTATTTT.

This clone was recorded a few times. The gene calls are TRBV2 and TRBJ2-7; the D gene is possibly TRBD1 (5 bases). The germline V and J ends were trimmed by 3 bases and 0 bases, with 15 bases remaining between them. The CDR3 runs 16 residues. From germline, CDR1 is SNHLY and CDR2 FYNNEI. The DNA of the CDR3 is TGTGCCAGCAGTGAGTGGGGCATTTCGAGCTCCTACGAGCAGTACTTC. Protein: CASSEWGISSSYEQYF.

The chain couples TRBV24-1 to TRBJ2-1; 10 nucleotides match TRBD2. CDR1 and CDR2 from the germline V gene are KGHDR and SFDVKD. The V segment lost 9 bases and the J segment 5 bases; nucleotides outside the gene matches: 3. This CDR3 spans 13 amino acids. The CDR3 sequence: CATESGGDNEQFF. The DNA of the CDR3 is TGTGCCACCGAAAGCGGGGGGGACAATGAGCAGTTCTTC.

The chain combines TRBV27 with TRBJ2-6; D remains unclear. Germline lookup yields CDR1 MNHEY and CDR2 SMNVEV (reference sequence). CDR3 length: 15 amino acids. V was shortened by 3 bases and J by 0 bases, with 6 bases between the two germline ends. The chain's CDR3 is CASSFWSSGANVLTF. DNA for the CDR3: TGTGCCAGCAGTTTTTGGAGCTCTGGGGCCAACGTCCTGACTTTC.

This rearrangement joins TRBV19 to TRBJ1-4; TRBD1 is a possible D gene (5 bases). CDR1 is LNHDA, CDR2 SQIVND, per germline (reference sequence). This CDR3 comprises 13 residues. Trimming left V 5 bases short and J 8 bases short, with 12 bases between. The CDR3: CASSFGGTEKLFF. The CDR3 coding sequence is TGTGCCAGTAGTTTTGGGGGGACGGAAAAACTGTTTTTT.

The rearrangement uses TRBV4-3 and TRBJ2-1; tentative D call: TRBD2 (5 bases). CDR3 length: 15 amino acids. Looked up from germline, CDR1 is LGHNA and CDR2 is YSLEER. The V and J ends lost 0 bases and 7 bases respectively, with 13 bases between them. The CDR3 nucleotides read TGCGCCAGCAGCCAAGAAAGGGCCCGGAGGAATGAGCAGTTCTTC. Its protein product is CASSQERARRNEQFF.

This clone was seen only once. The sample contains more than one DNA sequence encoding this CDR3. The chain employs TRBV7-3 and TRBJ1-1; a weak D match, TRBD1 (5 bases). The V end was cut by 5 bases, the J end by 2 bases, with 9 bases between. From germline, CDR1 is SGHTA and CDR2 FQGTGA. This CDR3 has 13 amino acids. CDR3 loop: CASSRDSNTEAFF. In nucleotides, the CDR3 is TGTGCCAGCAGCCGCGACAGTAACACTGAAGCTTTCTTT.

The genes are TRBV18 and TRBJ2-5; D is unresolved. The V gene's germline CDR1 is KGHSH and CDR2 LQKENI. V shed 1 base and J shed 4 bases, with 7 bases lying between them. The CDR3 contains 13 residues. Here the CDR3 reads CASSPQNGETQYF. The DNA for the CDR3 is TGTGCCAGCTCACCACAGAACGGAGAGACCCAGTACTTC.

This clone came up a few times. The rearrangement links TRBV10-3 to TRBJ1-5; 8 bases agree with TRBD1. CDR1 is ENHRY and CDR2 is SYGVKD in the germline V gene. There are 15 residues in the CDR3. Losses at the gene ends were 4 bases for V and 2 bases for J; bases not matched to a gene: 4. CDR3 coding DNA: TGTGCCATCAGTGCCGACAGGGGTGGCAATCAGCCCCAGCATTTT. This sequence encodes CAISADRGGNQPQHF.

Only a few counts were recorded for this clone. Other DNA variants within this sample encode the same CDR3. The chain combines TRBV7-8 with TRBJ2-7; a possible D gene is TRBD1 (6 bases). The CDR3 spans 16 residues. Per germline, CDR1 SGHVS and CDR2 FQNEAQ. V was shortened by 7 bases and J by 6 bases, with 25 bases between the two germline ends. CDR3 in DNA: TGTGCCAGCAATCGTCCGTCGGGACAAGAGAGGTCCGAGCAGTACTTC. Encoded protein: CASNRPSGQERSEQYF.

CDR3 nucleotides: TGTGCCAGCAGCGTAGAGGGCAACAGGGATTCACCCCTCCACTTT. Amino acid sequence: CASSVEGNRDSPLHF. The chain couples TRBV9 to TRBJ1-6, with a tentative D call TRBD1 (6 bases). CDR1 and CDR2 (germline): SGDLS, YYNGEE. CDR3 length: 15 amino acids. V dropped 0 bases and J dropped 8 bases, with 12 bases sitting between them.

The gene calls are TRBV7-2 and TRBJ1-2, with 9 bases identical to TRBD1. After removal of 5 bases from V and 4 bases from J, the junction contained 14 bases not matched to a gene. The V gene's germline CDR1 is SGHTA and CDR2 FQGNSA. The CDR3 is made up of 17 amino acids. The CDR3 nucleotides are TGTGCCAGCAGCCAAAGCGGGACAGGGTTAGTAGGCTATGGCTACACCTTC. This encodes CASSQSGTGLVGYGYTF.

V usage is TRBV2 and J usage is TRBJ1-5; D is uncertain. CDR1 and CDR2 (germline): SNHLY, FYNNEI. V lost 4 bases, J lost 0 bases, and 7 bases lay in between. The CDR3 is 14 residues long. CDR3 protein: CASSGADSNQPQHF. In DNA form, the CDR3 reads TGTGCCAGCAGTGGGGCCGATAGCAATCAGCCCCAGCATTTT.

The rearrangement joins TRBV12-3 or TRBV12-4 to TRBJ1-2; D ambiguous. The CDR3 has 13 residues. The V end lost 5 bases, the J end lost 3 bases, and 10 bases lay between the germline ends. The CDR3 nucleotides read TGTGCCAGCAGTCCTCAGATTTACTATGGCTACACCTTC. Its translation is CASSPQIYYGYTF.